The 5 T cell receptor beta chains below all came from one sample that was sequenced in a study of blood T cell repertoires in COVID-19. Profiling relied on immunoSEQ multiplex PCR, and the TCRdb table lists in-frame clones only, not all of them. The sample records tens of thousands of clones, around 87% being singletons. Sequenced input: peripheral blood. The origin of the receptors is a man in his fifties or sixties with active COVID-19.

This clone is a singleton in its sample. This chain uses TRBV6-5 with TRBJ1-1, with 10 positions matching TRBD1. The V gene's germline CDR1 is MNHEY and CDR2 SVGAGI. This CDR3 is built from 13 residues. V lost 6 bases, J lost 10 bases, and 8 bases stayed unmatched. The CDR3 bases are TGTGCCAGCAGCGACAGGGGGCGCAGGACAGCTTTCTTT. Translating it yields CASSDRGRRTAFF.

In its sample, this clone was seen once. The chain couples TRBV15 to TRBJ2-2, with TRBD1 matching over 7 bases. This CDR3 region has 14 residues. The trim removed 5 bases at V and 3 bases at J, leaving 3 bases unmatched. Looked up from germline, CDR1 is LNHNV and CDR2 is YYDKDF (reference sequence). CDR3 sequence (DNA): TGTGCCACCAGCGGGACAGATTACACCGGGGAGCTGTTTTTT. The encoded protein is CATSGTDYTGELFF.

This clone occurred a few times. CDR3 bases: TGTGCCTGGAGTCTCGTGGCTAGCGGGAGCTACGAGCAGTACTTC. Protein product: CAWSLVASGSYEQYF. J is TRBJ2-7 and V is TRBV30; 10 nucleotides align to TRBD2. Losses at the gene ends were 2 bases for V and 3 bases for J; bases not matched to a gene: 7. The germline V gene encodes CDR1 GTSNPN and CDR2 SVGIG (reference sequence). This CDR3 has 15 residues.

V and J are TRBV27 and TRBJ1-5; 7 bases fit TRBD1. CDR3 length: 16 residues. The V gene's germline CDR1 is MNHEY and CDR2 SMNVEV (reference sequence). V dropped 2 bases and J dropped 1; count of bases not matched to a gene: 5. In DNA form, the CDR3 reads TGTGCCAGCAGTTTACCGACAGGGAAGAGCAATCAGCCCCAGCATTTT. It specifies CASSLPTGKSNQPQHF.

This clone was detected only a few times. The CDR3 nucleotides are TGTGCCAGCAGTTTTACAGGGAACGAGCAGTACTTC. Translation: CASSFTGNEQYF. V usage is TRBV27 and J usage is TRBJ2-7, with D tentatively TRBD1 (6 bases). The ends were cut back, 3 bases at V and 5 bases at J, with 8 bases in the middle. This CDR3 has 12 residues. CDR1 and CDR2 from the germline V gene are MNHEY and SMNVEV (reference sequence).